This T cell receptor beta chain was retrieved from a study of regulatory T cells in long-lasting Graves disease. Study observations and caveats: Under persistent disease, TRBV28, TRBJ1-2 and TRBJ2-5 were used preferentially.

Germline V gives CDR1 SEHNR, CDR2 FQNEAQ (reference sequence). The V gene lost 1 base and the J gene lost 1 base, with 11 bases spanning the gap. CDR3 length equals 17 residues. Arm-PCR of CDR3 regions and iRepertoire HTBI primers were used to build TCR beta libraries. TCRdb processed the multiplex PCR reads anew with MiXCR; each CDR3 protein has one entry. The data hold hundreds of thousands of distinct CDR3 sequences, with around 20% observed a single time. This clonotype was detected only a few times. The antigen is not known. Time point: persistent/refractory GD, antithyroid drugs over 5 years with positive TRAb. RNA isolated from PBMCs was used to make the TCR library. Patients with Graves' disease were diagnosed by American Thyroid Association guidelines.

The specimen was peripheral blood mononuclear cells (PBMCs), collected when the disease was refractory, from a patient treated with antithyroid drugs. The sequence derives from a female donor with Graves disease. The genes are TRBV7-9 and TRBJ2-6; D remains unclear. The CDR3 coding sequence is TGTGCCAGCAGCTTAGGAATGGGGTTGTCTGGGGCCAACGTCCTGACTTTC. Amino acids: CASSLGMGLSGANVLTF. The variable domain in full, with the rest retrieved from reference TRBV7-9 and TRBJ2-6, is DTGVSQNPRHKITKRGQNVTFRCDPISEHNRLYWYRQTLGQGPEFLTYFQNEAQLEKSRLLSDRFSAERPKGSFSTLEIQRTEQGDSAMYLCASSLGMGLSGANVLTFGAGSRLTVL.